A single sample gave rise to the 30 T cell receptor beta chains below, sequenced in a study of T cells in Graves' hyperthyroidism and ophthalmopathy. Amplified TCR beta CDR3 regions derived from RNA transcripts. Using the HTBI primer set, a first-round RT-PCR was run on the TCR CDR3. A single record per CDR3 protein comes from TCRdb applying MiXCR to the multiplex PCR reads. The sample includes hundreds of thousands of distinct CDR3 sequences, around 15% seen only once; the top ten take less than 15%. The sample consisted of blood. All receptors derive from a man younger than 30 with Graves' ophthalmopathy.

This chain's CDR3 is CSVEGPGTGPHNIYEQYF. In DNA, the CDR3 is TGCAGCGTTGAAGGTCCCGGGACAGGTCCCCATAACATCTACGAGCAGTACTTC. J is TRBJ2-7 and V is TRBV29-1, with 8 nucleotides matching TRBD1. V trimming: 1 base; J trimming: 3 bases; junction bases outside the gene matches: 17. The CDR3 sequence is 18 residues long. From germline, CDR1 is SQVTM and CDR2 ANQGSEA.

The V call is TRBV6-1, the J call TRBJ2-1; D uncertain. The CDR3 is 16 amino acids. The ends were cut back, 5 bases at V and 0 bases at J, with 14 bases in the middle. Per germline, CDR1 MNHNS and CDR2 SASEGT. Here the CDR3 DNA reads TGTGCCAGCAGTTCCCTGGAGCTAAGCTCCTACAATGAGCAGTTCTTC. Translated: CASSSLELSSYNEQFF.

Remarks on this clonotype: It may be a read error: a sequence one base away is much more abundant. This chain joins TRBV19 and TRBJ1-2, with D tentatively TRBD1 (6 bases). The CDR3 totals 13 residues. The germline gives CDR1 LNHDA, CDR2 SQIVND (reference sequence). Trimming took 5 bases from V and 7 from J, leaving 14 bases between them. CDR3 DNA sequence: TGTGCCAGTAGTCTCAACAGGGAGAGTGGCTACACCTTC. Its translation: CASSLNRESGYTF.

This clonotype was picked up many times. The chain employs TRBV27 and TRBJ2-1; D is perhaps TRBD2 (6 bases). Between the trimmed V and J ends, which lost 4 bases and 10 bases, there was a span of 17 bases. CDR1 and CDR2 from the germline V gene are MNHEY and SMNVEV (reference sequence). CDR3 length: 14 amino acids. CDR3 sequence reads: CASSSGVAAFEQFF. CDR3 DNA: TGTGCCAGCAGTTCCGGGGTAGCGGCCTTCGAGCAGTTCTTC.

This clonotype was seen ten or more times. The chain joins TRBV4-2 to TRBJ2-1; 10 bases map to TRBD1. The CDR3 sequence is 16 residues long. The V and J ends lost 5 bases and 0 bases, in that order; junction bases with no gene match: 4. Germline CDR1 is LGHNA and CDR2 is YNFKEQ. In DNA, the CDR3 is TGTGCCAGCAGCACCCGGACAGGGGGCTCCTACAATGAGCAGTTCTTC. Protein sequence: CASSTRTGGSYNEQFF.

The table lists this clonotype with many counts. V gene TRBV2 combines with J gene TRBJ2-1; 8 bases are a match to TRBD1. The length of the CDR3 is 20 residues. The V segment lost 6 bases and the J segment 0 bases; nucleotides outside the gene matches: 19. Germline values: CDR1 SNHLY, CDR2 FYNNEI. DNA for the CDR3: TGTGCCAGCAGGGATTTAGGGGTAACTTGGGACAGGAGCTCCTACAATGAGCAGTTCTTC. Residues: CASRDLGVTWDRSSYNEQFF.

The sample holds many counts of this clonotype. This chain joins TRBV3-1 and TRBJ2-1; 16 bases map to TRBD2. With 4 bases clipped from V and 2 bases from J, the junction kept 5 bases outside the gene matches. The CDR3 runs to 18 residues. From germline, CDR1 is LGHDT and CDR2 YNNKEL (reference sequence). The CDR3, as DNA: TGTGCCAGCAGCCCCGGGACTAGCGGGAGGGGGGCCTACAATGAGCAGTTCTTC. Amino acid sequence: CASSPGTSGRGAYNEQFF.

The J gene is TRBJ2-7, the V gene TRBV30; 10 bases are a match to TRBD2. V lost 5 bases and J lost 5; bases outside the gene matches: 9. Germline lookup yields CDR1 GTSNPN and CDR2 SVGIG (reference sequence). CDR3 size: 14 residues. The CDR3 protein is CAWASAGGLDEQYF. The CDR3 nucleotides read TGTGCCTGGGCCTCAGCGGGGGGGCTCGACGAGCAGTACTTC.

The J gene is TRBJ1-2, the V gene TRBV9, with D possibly matching TRBD1 (6 bases). This CDR3 is built from 14 residues. Deletions cut 4 bases from V and 5 bases from J, with 15 bases between. CDR1 is SGDLS, CDR2 YYNGEE, per germline. For the CDR3, the DNA is TGTGCCAGCAGCCCCCAGGGGCCCTATTATGGCTACACCTTC. It yields the protein CASSPQGPYYGYTF.

The chain is built from TRBV9 and TRBJ1-4; 8 bases align to TRBD1. Per the germline V gene, CDR1 is SGDLS and CDR2 is YYNGEE. The CDR3 is made up of 14 amino acids. Germline trimming cut 0 bases from V and 7 bases from J; bases unmatched to any gene: 2. The CDR3: CASSVGTGIEKLFF. The CDR3 DNA reads as TGTGCCAGCAGCGTAGGGACAGGGATTGAAAAACTGTTTTTT.

V and J are TRBV3-1 and TRBJ2-7, with 10 positions matching TRBD2. Germline values: CDR1 LGHDT, CDR2 YNNKEL (reference sequence). With V trimmed by 3 bases and J by 2 bases, 7 bases remained unmatched. The CDR3 spans 16 residues. The CDR3 spells CASSHPSSGGTYEQYF. In DNA, the CDR3 is TGTGCCAGCAGCCACCCCTCTAGCGGGGGTACCTACGAGCAGTACTTC.

This clonotype was recorded at least ten times. CDR3 loop: CASSPTARTSTDTQYF. CDR3 coding DNA: TGTGCCAGCTCACCGACAGCCCGAACTAGCACAGATACGCAGTATTTT. The chain uses TRBV18 and TRBJ2-3; possible D gene TRBD1, 5 bases. The V end lost 3 bases, the J end lost 0 bases, and 13 bases lay between the germline ends. This CDR3 spans 16 amino acids. Germline V CDR1 and CDR2: KGHSH, LQKENI.

This clonotype came up many times. J is TRBJ2-3 and V is TRBV5-1, with 7 bases fitting TRBD2. This CDR3 region has 13 residues. Losses at the gene ends were 7 bases for V and 6 bases for J; bases not matched to a gene: 8. Germline V gene lookup returns CDR1 SGHRS and CDR2 YFSETQ. CDR3: CASGTSALDTQYF. CDR3 coding DNA: TGCGCCAGCGGAACTAGCGCTTTGGATACGCAGTATTTT.

This clonotype was recorded at least ten times. The chain uses TRBV20-1 and TRBJ1-1, with TRBD1 identical over 7 bases. The germline CDR1 and CDR2 sequences are DFQATT and SNEGSKA (reference sequence). The junction had 3 bases not matched to a gene; V was cut back by 1 base and J by 1 base. There are 14 residues in the CDR3. In DNA form, the CDR3 reads TGCAGTGCTAGAGCGAGGACAGGGAACACTGAAGCTTTCTTT. Translated: CSARARTGNTEAFF.

This clonotype was counted many times. V is TRBV4-2 and J is TRBJ1-2; D remains ambiguous. The CDR3 is 13 residues long. V was shortened by 10 bases and J by 5 bases, with 17 bases between the two germline ends. The V gene's germline CDR1 is LGHNA and CDR2 YNFKEQ. CDR3 in DNA: TGTGCCATCTCACACTCGTTGAGTTATGGCTACACCTTC. Its translation is CAISHSLSYGYTF.

The rearrangement joins TRBV24-1 to TRBJ1-5; 7 bases line up with TRBD1. With V trimmed by 2 bases and J by 7 bases, 7 bases remained unmatched. Germline loops: CDR1 KGHDR, CDR2 SFDVKD. The length of the CDR3 is 15 residues. The CDR3 spells CATSDWRQGGQPQHF. CDR3 DNA sequence: TGTGCCACCAGTGATTGGCGCCAGGGGGGCCAGCCCCAGCATTTT.

This clonotype was seen only a few times. The chain couples TRBV7-9 to TRBJ1-1; D perhaps matches TRBD1 (5 bases). From germline, CDR1 is SEHNR and CDR2 FQNEAQ (reference sequence). The CDR3 is made up of 13 amino acids. Trimming cost V 7 bases and J 5 bases, with 14 bases left between them. The CDR3: CASKWQGGTEAFF. The CDR3 DNA follows: TGTGCCAGCAAGTGGCAGGGAGGGACTGAAGCTTTCTTT.

This clonotype was detected only a few times. The chain uses TRBV5-1 and TRBJ2-5; 8 nucleotides align to TRBD2. J gave up 5 bases and V 4 bases, and 7 bases lay outside the gene matches. The CDR3 sequence is 14 residues long. Germline assignment: CDR1 SGHRS and CDR2 YFSETQ. DNA for the CDR3: TGCGCCAGCAGCCTAGAGCGGGGGAGGGAGACCCAGTACTTC. Protein sequence: CASSLERGRETQYF.

This clonotype was seen many times. The rearrangement joins TRBV7-9 to TRBJ2-7; 11 bases fit TRBD1. Germline CDR1 is SEHNR and CDR2 is FQNEAQ (reference sequence). The CDR3 is 16 amino acids. J lost 2 bases, V lost 2 bases, and 5 bases had no gene match. The CDR3 spells CASSLWTGGLTYEQYF. As DNA, the CDR3 is TGTGCCAGCAGCTTATGGACAGGGGGCTTGACCTACGAGCAGTACTTC.

This clonotype was detected ten times or more. The gene calls are TRBV7-8 and TRBJ2-3; TRBD2 matches at 7 bases. CDR3 length: 17 residues. V was pared by 0 bases and J by 3 bases, with 9 bases of the junction left unmatched. Germline V gene lookup returns CDR1 SGHVS and CDR2 FQNEAQ. The CDR3 bases are TGTGCCAGCAGCTTAGCGCCCGGGGGGAGGGCGACAGATACGCAGTATTTT. It yields the protein CASSLAPGGRATDTQYF.

The table lists this clonotype with many counts. This chain uses TRBV16 with TRBJ1-4; D is ambiguous. CDR3 size: 14 residues. Trimming shortened V by 4 bases and J by 8 bases, and 14 bases separated the two germline ends. The V gene's germline CDR1 is KGHSY and CDR2 FQNENV. CDR3 DNA: TGTGCCAGCAGCCCCTCCGGGGTCACAGAAAAACTGTTTTTT. This translates into CASSPSGVTEKLFF.

This clonotype was seen many times. J is TRBJ2-7 and V is TRBV7-8; 9 nucleotides align to TRBD1. Germline-derived CDR1 and CDR2 are SGHVS and FQNEAQ. J was trimmed by 5 bases and V by 2 bases; bases with no gene match: 4. This CDR3 region has 14 residues. The CDR3 reads CASSLLGTGNEQYF. The CDR3 DNA reads as TGTGCCAGCAGCTTATTGGGGACAGGGAACGAGCAGTACTTC.

This clonotype was seen at least ten times. The chain recombines TRBV4-1 with TRBJ2-7; 9 bases agree with TRBD1. Germline lookup yields CDR1 MGHRA and CDR2 YSYEKL. Germline trimming cut 3 bases from V and 5 bases from J; bases unmatched to any gene: 8. The CDR3 has 15 amino acids. The CDR3 protein is CASSQIRDRENEQYF. The DNA of the CDR3 is TGCGCCAGCAGCCAGATCCGGGACAGGGAGAACGAGCAGTACTTC.

This clonotype appeared many times. The gene calls are TRBV7-8 and TRBJ2-5; 7 nucleotides match TRBD2. The CDR3 has 17 residues. Trimming removed 1 base from V and 4 bases from J; junction bases left unmatched: 12. The germline V gene has CDR1 SGHVS and CDR2 FQNEAQ. The CDR3 coding sequence is TGTGCCAGCAGCTTAGACGATGAGGGAGGGCTAAGAGAGACCCAGTACTTC. It translates to CASSLDDEGGLRETQYF. Using reference TRBV7-8 and TRBJ2-5 for the parts outside the CDR3, the full variable domain is GAGVSQSPRYKVAKRGQDVALRCDPISGHVSLFWYQQALGQGPEFLTYFQNEAQLDKSGLPSDRFFAERPEGSVSTLKIQRTQQEDSAVYLCASSLDDEGGLRETQYFGPGTRLLVL.

This clonotype was seen at least ten times. The V and J genes are TRBV7-9 and TRBJ2-5, with 13 bases aligning to TRBD2. The junction had 8 bases not matched to a gene; V was cut back by 5 bases and J by 5 bases. Germline CDR1 and CDR2: SEHNR and FQNEAQ (reference sequence). The CDR3 is 16 residues long. The CDR3 DNA reads as TGTGCCAGCAGCCCCAGGACTAGCGGGAGCTGGGAGACCCAGTACTTC. Its protein is CASSPRTSGSWETQYF. Combining the CDR3 with reference TRBV7-9 and TRBJ2-5 gives the whole variable domain DTGVSQNPRHKITKRGQNVTFRCDPISEHNRLYWYRQTLGQGPEFLTYFQNEAQLEKSRLLSDRFSAERPKGSFSTLEIQRTEQGDSAMYLCASSPRTSGSWETQYFGPGTRLLVL.

This clonotype has ten or more counts. V is TRBV30 and J is TRBJ2-1; the match to TRBD2 covers 10 bases. Germline lookup yields CDR1 GTSNPN and CDR2 SVGIG (reference sequence). The CDR3 runs 13 residues. After removal of 5 bases from V and 3 bases from J, the junction contained 1 base not matched to a gene. The CDR3 region is CAWEREGYNEQFF. The DNA for the CDR3 is TGTGCCTGGGAGCGGGAGGGCTACAATGAGCAGTTCTTC.

This clonotype was seen ten or more times. This chain connects TRBV3-1 to TRBJ2-7; D unclear. Trimming pared 1 base from V and 1 base from J, leaving 20 bases between. This CDR3 spans 18 amino acids. The germline V gene has CDR1 LGHDT and CDR2 YNNKEL (reference sequence). CDR3 region: CASSQVKPPDRVSYEQYF. CDR3 nucleotide sequence: TGTGCCAGCAGCCAAGTCAAACCACCGGACCGTGTTTCCTACGAGCAGTACTTC.

This clonotype was recorded at least ten times. V is TRBV3-1 and J is TRBJ2-5, with D possibly matching TRBD2 (6 bases). Trimming took off 2 bases at V and 4 bases at J, with 14 bases between the two ends. CDR1 and CDR2 (germline): LGHDT, YNNKEL (reference sequence). The CDR3 consists of 15 residues. The CDR3 region has the DNA TGTGCCAGCAGCCAACCCCTAGCGCCTCGAGAGACCCAGTACTTC. Amino acids: CASSQPLAPRETQYF.

In this sample, this clonotype turned up many times. The chain carries TRBV11-2 and TRBJ2-6; TRBD1 aligns across 10 bases. The germline gives CDR1 SGHAT, CDR2 FQNNGV. With 3 bases clipped from V and 4 bases from J, the junction kept 3 bases outside the gene matches. The CDR3 is made up of 16 amino acids. The CDR3 DNA is TGTGCCAGCAGCTTTGACAGGGGGCTAGGGGCCAACGTCCTGACTTTC. Translated: CASSFDRGLGANVLTF.

This clonotype came up many times. The rearrangement links TRBV11-1 to TRBJ2-7; D is ambiguous. The V gene lost 0 bases and the J gene lost 1 base, with 10 bases spanning the gap. The V gene's germline CDR1 is SGHAT and CDR2 FQDESV (reference sequence). The CDR3 extends over 15 amino acids. CDR3 residues: CASSLAQGVSYEQYF. Here the CDR3 DNA reads TGTGCCAGCAGCTTAGCGCAAGGAGTTTCCTACGAGCAGTACTTC.